The 9 T cell receptor beta chains below were found in one sample sequenced in a study of spatial heterogeneity in lung cancer. Time point noted: blood at routine non-recurrence follow-up after resection. Whole RNA obtained from tumor, nontumor lung or frozen PBMC underwent sequencing without sorting. TCRdb redid the calling of the 5' RACE reads with MiXCR, one entry per CDR3 protein. The table shows around 30,000 distinct CDR3 sequences, with about 5.6% occurring only once. The sample here was PBMCs, taken at follow-up. The source of these receptors is a male donor with early-stage non-small cell lung cancer.

Concerning this clonotype: One base away lies a much larger clone, so this may be a sequencing read error. V gene TRBV12-3 or TRBV12-4 combines with J gene TRBJ1-5, with D possibly matching TRBD1 (5 bases). The CDR3 covers 15 residues. The V gene lost 7 bases and the J gene lost 0 bases, with 13 bases spanning the gap. The CDR3 region is CASIVDTPSNQPQHF. The CDR3 DNA reads as TGTGCCAGCATTGTGGACACCCCTAGCAATCAGCCCCAGCATTTT.

This clonotype is classed as medium-sized. The DNA for the CDR3 is TGCAGCGTTGAAGTCTCGGGACACACCGGGGAGCTGTTTTTT. Encoded protein: CSVEVSGHTGELFF. The gene calls are TRBV29-1 and TRBJ2-2, with D tentatively TRBD1 or TRBD2 (5 bases each). Trimming left V 1 base short and J 3 bases short, with 9 bases between. CDR1 is SQVTM and CDR2 is ANQGSEA in the germline V gene. The CDR3 spans 14 residues.

The sample holds many counts of this clonotype. The chain carries TRBV27 and TRBJ2-2; no firm D call. Trimming stripped 7 bases from V and 0 bases from J, with 6 bases between. This CDR3 contains 13 residues. CDR1 is MNHEY, CDR2 SMNVEV, per germline (reference sequence). CDR3 nucleotide sequence: TGTGCCAGCACCCCAACGAACACCGGGGAGCTGTTTTTT. This encodes CASTPTNTGELFF.

This clonotype showed up many times. V and J are TRBV30 and TRBJ1-5; 7 nucleotides align to TRBD1. J lost 4 bases, V lost 0 bases, and 0 bases had no gene match. The CDR3 covers 13 residues. CDR1 is GTSNPN and CDR2 is SVGIG in the germline V gene (reference sequence). DNA for the CDR3: TGTGCCTGGAGTGTCAGGGGGAATCAGCCCCAGCATTTT. This gives the protein CAWSVRGNQPQHF.

The J gene is TRBJ2-2, the V gene TRBV20-1, with 7 bases aligning to TRBD2. V was pared by 3 bases and J by 0 bases, with 7 bases of the junction left unmatched. The V gene's germline CDR1 is DFQATT and CDR2 SNEGSKA (reference sequence). The CDR3 covers 16 residues. CDR3 sequence (DNA): TGCAGTGCTAGTATGCCGGGGGGAACGAACACCGGGGAGCTGTTTTTT. It encodes CSASMPGGTNTGELFF.

Ten or more counts support this clonotype. The chain employs TRBV11-1 and TRBJ1-1; TRBD1 matches 7 bases. CDR3 length: 13 amino acids. CDR1 is SGHAT and CDR2 is FQDESV in the germline V gene (reference sequence). V lost 6 bases and J lost 6; bases outside the gene matches: 7. The CDR3 spells CASRRQGFPEAFF. The CDR3 DNA follows: TGTGCCAGCAGACGACAGGGCTTTCCTGAAGCTTTCTTT.

This chain uses TRBV6-2 or TRBV6-3 with TRBJ2-7, with 10 bases that match TRBD1. The junction had 10 bases not matched to a gene; V was cut back by 6 bases and J by 5 bases. CDR3 size: 15 residues. Germline-derived CDR1 and CDR2 are MNHEY and SVGEGT. CDR3 sequence: CASSPPGQGLNEQYF. Here the CDR3 DNA reads TGTGCCAGCAGCCCGCCGGGACAGGGGTTAAACGAGCAGTACTTC.

This clonotype was counted many times. The chain links TRBV6-2 or TRBV6-3 to TRBJ2-7; D is undetermined. The CDR3 runs 12 residues. Germline V gene sequence: CDR1 MNHEY, CDR2 SVGEGT. Deletions cut 6 bases from V and 0 bases from J, with 6 bases between. The CDR3 reads CASRASSYEQYV. The CDR3 nucleotides are TGTGCCAGCAGGGCTAGCTCCTACGAGCAGTACGTC.

This clonotype showed up many times. The CDR3 region has the DNA TGTGCCAGCAGCTGGACCGGGACAGCACACGGAAAAAACATTCAGTACTTC. This codes for CASSWTGTAHGKNIQYF. V gene TRBV7-2 combines with J gene TRBJ2-4; TRBD1 aligns across 7 bases. V trimming: 4 bases; J trimming: 4 bases; junction bases outside the gene matches: 13. The CDR3 totals 17 residues. Germline assignment: CDR1 SGHTA and CDR2 FQGNSA.